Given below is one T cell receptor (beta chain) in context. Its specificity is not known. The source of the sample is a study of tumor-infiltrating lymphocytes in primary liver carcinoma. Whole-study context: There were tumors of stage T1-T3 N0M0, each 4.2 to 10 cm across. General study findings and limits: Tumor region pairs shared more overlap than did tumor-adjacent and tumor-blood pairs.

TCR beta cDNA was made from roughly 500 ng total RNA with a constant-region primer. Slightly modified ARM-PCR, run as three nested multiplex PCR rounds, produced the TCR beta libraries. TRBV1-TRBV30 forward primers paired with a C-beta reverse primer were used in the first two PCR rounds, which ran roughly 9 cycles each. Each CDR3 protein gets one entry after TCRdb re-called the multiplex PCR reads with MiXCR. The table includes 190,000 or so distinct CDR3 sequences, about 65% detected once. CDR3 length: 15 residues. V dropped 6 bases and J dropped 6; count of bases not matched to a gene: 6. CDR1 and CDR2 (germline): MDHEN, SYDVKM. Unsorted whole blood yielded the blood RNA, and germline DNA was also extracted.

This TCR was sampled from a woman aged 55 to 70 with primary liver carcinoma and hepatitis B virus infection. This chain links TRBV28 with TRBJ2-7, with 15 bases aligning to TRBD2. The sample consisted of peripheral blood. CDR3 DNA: TGTGCCAGCAGCTCACCGGGACTAGCGGGAGGCGAGCAGTACTTC. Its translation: CASSSPGLAGGEQYF. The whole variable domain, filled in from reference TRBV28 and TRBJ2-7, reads DVKVTQSSRYLVKRTGEKVFLECVQDMDHENMFWYRQDPGLGLRLIYFSYDVKMKEKGDIPEGYSVSREKKERFSLILESASTNQTSMYLCASSSPGLAGGEQYFGPGTRLTVT.